Detailed here is one T cell receptor beta chain. This sample stems from a study of blood T cell repertoires in COVID-19. Overall study context: The study drew acute and convalescent COVID-19 samples from the United States, Italy and Spain. The cDNA or gDNA used as material had been derived from T cells, B-cell-depleted T cells, or PBMCs.

The CDR3 has 16 residues. Trimming stripped 0 bases from V and 3 bases from J, with 12 bases between. Germline V gene sequence: CDR1 KGHSH, CDR2 LQKENI. In the study's own analysis: Estimation of nucleated cell counts relied on the amplification of reference gene primers. The data were produced by immunoSEQ multiplex PCR, yet TCRdb's version contains in-frame clones alone and is incomplete. Clone size and the V and J calls come from that table; the DNA yielded D and trimming. Here the sample spans about 260,000 clones, around 82% being singletons. The sample taken for sequencing was peripheral blood. This chain links TRBV18 with TRBJ1-5; D perhaps matches TRBD1 (6 bases). The receptor's source is a woman aged 45-60 years who had recovered from COVID-19. In nucleotides, the CDR3 is TGTGCCAGCTCACCACCGATGGGGGCCCCCAATCAGCCCCAGCATTTT. It is translated as CASSPPMGAPNQPQHF.